This entry lists 6 T cell receptor beta chains sequenced from one sample in a study of blood T cell repertoires in COVID-19. TCRdb keeps only in-frame clones here, not all; method: immunoSEQ multiplex PCR. Here the sample spans 150,000 to 200,000 clones, 90% to 95% being singletons. The specimen was peripheral blood. The receptor source for this set is a woman aged 45-65 years with acute or convalescent COVID-19.

V is TRBV9 and J is TRBJ2-7; a weak D match, TRBD1 (6 bases). The CDR3 covers 13 residues. The V gene's germline CDR1 is SGDLS and CDR2 YYNGEE. The V and J ends lost 7 bases and 2 bases respectively, with 13 bases between them. In nucleotides, the CDR3 is TGTGCCAGCGGGAGACAGGAGACCTACGAGCAGTACTTC. Protein product: CASGRQETYEQYF.

The chain is built from TRBV18 and TRBJ2-7, with TRBD2 matching 13 bases. Germline CDR1 KGHSH, CDR2 LQKENI. This CDR3 is 15 amino acids long. The V segment lost 2 bases and the J segment 7 bases; nucleotides outside the gene matches: 5. The CDR3 DNA follows: TGTGCCAGCTCACCATCGACGGGACTAGCGGGAGAGCAGTACTTC. Translated: CASSPSTGLAGEQYF.

The chain has TRBV10-3 and TRBJ1-2; 7 bases map to TRBD1. Trimming cost V 5 bases and J 0 bases; bases outside gene matches: 12. The length of the CDR3 is 17 residues. Germline lookup yields CDR1 ENHRY and CDR2 SYGVKD. The CDR3 here is CAISTIPGQRANYGYTF. In DNA form, the CDR3 reads TGTGCCATCAGTACTATTCCGGGACAGAGAGCTAACTATGGCTACACCTTC.

The rearrangement uses TRBV29-1 and TRBJ1-1; D is undetermined. This CDR3 region has 12 residues. The germline gives CDR1 SQVTM, CDR2 ANQGSEA. V was cut by 7 bases and J by 1 base, with 10 bases left in between. For the CDR3, the DNA is TGCAGCGCAAACAGTCGGAACACTGAAGCTTTCTTT. Its translation is CSANSRNTEAFF.

This clone was recorded once. This chain joins TRBV11-2 and TRBJ2-5, with 8 bases identical to TRBD2. The germline V gene has CDR1 SGHAT and CDR2 FQNNGV. The CDR3 loop spans 14 amino acids. The J segment lost 4 bases and the V segment lost 1 base, leaving 2 bases of the junction unmatched. The CDR3: CASSLGLAGETQYF. CDR3 nucleotides: TGTGCCAGCAGCTTAGGCCTAGCGGGAGAGACCCAGTACTTC.

This chain links TRBV18 with TRBJ2-5; weak D call: TRBD1 (6 bases). The CDR3 length is 13 residues. V lost 9 bases and J 1 base, leaving 12 bases between the germline ends. CDR1 and CDR2 (germline): KGHSH, LQKENI. The CDR3 loop reads CASLRGTQETQYF. As DNA, the CDR3 is TGTGCCAGTTTGAGGGGGACCCAAGAGACCCAGTACTTC.